This T cell receptor beta chain stems from a study of PD-1 blockade in classical Hodgkin lymphoma. General study results and limits: Prior therapy or disease activity may underlie the repertoire differences, whose causes remain undefined.

For this clone: Its antigen remains unidentified.

Every one of the patients relapsed after autologous stem cell transplantation (brentuximab vedotin exposure was variable). TCRdb's copy holds only in-frame clones and misses some; the assay was immunoSEQ multiplex PCR. Of about 94,000 clones in the sample, approximately 89% were seen once. This clonotype originated in a human donor with classical Hodgkin lymphoma. The sample here was peripheral blood mononuclear cells (PBMCs), taken before the second cycle of nivolumab.

CDR3 in DNA: TGTGCCAGCAGTAGACCAGGACAGGTCTATGGCTACACCTTC. Its protein is CASSRPGQVYGYTF. This chain joins TRBV6-5 and TRBJ1-2; 7 bases map to TRBD1. The CDR3 loop spans 14 amino acids. In germline, CDR1 is MNHEY, CDR2 SVGAGI. Germline trimming cut 5 bases from V and 4 bases from J; bases unmatched to any gene: 7.